This T cell receptor (beta chain) was found in a study of molecular identifiers for immune sequencing clone quantification. Whole-study context: Replicate RNA came from about 20,000 or 100,000 naive CD8 cells and was split five ways, and four parts were sequenced. Study results and limitations: Jurkat TCR RNA spiked in from one cell (amid 960,000 or so naive cells) was reportedly detectable. Clonotypes topping 20 RNA copies carried over 98% of effector molecules but under 1% of naive ones.

Points on this clonotype: Its antigen is unidentified.

Previously described methods and listed TCR primers were employed for the bulk TCR libraries. TCRdb fed the PCR reads into MiXCR, producing one record per CDR3 protein. The table has approximately 320,000 distinct CDR3 sequences, about 22% seen once; the top ten hold 0.7% to 0.95%. The ends lost 2 bases at V and 4 bases at J; junction bases unmatched: 1. CDR1 is LGHDT and CDR2 is YNNKEL in the germline V gene (reference sequence). The CDR3 is 14 residues long. The sequenced material came from naive CD8+ T cells from blood, with Jurkat cell RNA spiked in. Subset: FACS-sorted CD8+CD4-CCR7+CD45RA+ naive T cells. V is TRBV3-1 and J is TRBJ2-2, with 7 bases aligning to TRBD2. The source of this sequence is a human donor in good health. Some libraries in this study had Jurkat cell RNA spiked in. CDR3 sequence: CASSQRTSTGELFF. For the CDR3, the DNA is TGTGCCAGCAGCCAAAGGACTAGCACCGGGGAGCTGTTTTTT. The variable domain in full, with the rest retrieved from reference TRBV3-1 and TRBJ2-2, is DTAVSQTPKYLVTQMGNDKSIKCEQNLGHDTMYWYKQDSKKFLKIMFSYNNKELIINETVPNRFSPKSPDKAHLNLHINSLELGDSAVYFCASSQRTSTGELFFGEGSRLTVL.